The present entry profiles one T cell receptor beta chain with its context. These data originate in a study of blood T cell repertoires in COVID-19. Whole-study context: The samples span acute and convalescent COVID-19 from the United States, Italy and Spain. T cells, B-cell-depleted T cells, or PBMCs provided the cDNA or gDNA that served as material.

Profiling relied on immunoSEQ multiplex PCR, and the TCRdb table lists in-frame clones only, not all of them. This sample has roughly 43,000 clones, with almost 85% found just once. The CDR3 has 19 amino acids. V was shortened by 0 bases and J by 1 base, with 22 bases between the two germline ends. Germline V gives CDR1 SGHDT, CDR2 YYEEEE. The specimen was peripheral blood. This rearrangement joins TRBV5-6 to TRBJ1-1; no firm D call. The sequence was collected from a woman aged 55-69 years with acute or convalescent COVID-19. The CDR3 reads CASSLAPGRRGDTNTEAFF. The CDR3 bases are TGTGCCAGCAGCTTGGCGCCGGGCAGGCGGGGAGATACGAACACTGAAGCTTTCTTT.